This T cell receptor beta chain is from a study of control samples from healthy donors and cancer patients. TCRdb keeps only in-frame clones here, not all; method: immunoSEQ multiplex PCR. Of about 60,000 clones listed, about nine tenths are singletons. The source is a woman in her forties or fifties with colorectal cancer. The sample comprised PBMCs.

This CDR3 is CAIIRGPGELFF. Here the CDR3 DNA reads TGTGCCATCATCAGGGGGCCCGGGGAGCTGTTTTTT. The rearrangement joins TRBV2 to TRBJ2-2; TRBD1 aligns across 8 bases. Germline CDR1 reads SNHLY; CDR2 reads FYNNEI. The CDR3 spans 12 residues. Trimming cost V 10 bases and J 6 bases; bases outside gene matches: 4.